Shown below are 18 T cell receptor beta chains from a single sample sequenced in a study of cytomegalovirus exposure and HLA in healthy donors. Researchers ran the PCR with 60 Vbeta and 13 Jbeta primers. The data were produced by immunoSEQ multiplex PCR, yet TCRdb's version contains in-frame clones alone and is incomplete. The data show around 110,000 clones, 79% seen once. The sequenced sample consisted of PBMCs. The receptors were gathered from a man between 25 and 39 years old in good health and CMV-seropositive.

The CDR3 DNA follows: TGTGCCAGCAGCCGGGGACTAGCGGGAGGAGAGACCCAGTACTTC. Translation: CASSRGLAGGETQYF. V and J are TRBV6-6 and TRBJ2-5; 15 nucleotides match TRBD2. Unmatched junction bases numbered 3, after V lost 6 bases and J lost 4 bases. The CDR3 is made up of 15 amino acids. Germline V gene sequence: CDR1 MNHNY, CDR2 SVGAGI (reference sequence).

The chain recombines TRBV5-6 with TRBJ1-2, with D possibly being TRBD1 (5 bases). CDR3 length equals 14 residues. The V end lost 9 bases, the J end lost 3 bases, and 18 bases lay between the germline ends. CDR1 and CDR2 from the germline V gene are SGHDT and YYEEEE. CDR3 region: CATNTPRGDYGYTF. In nucleotides, the CDR3 is TGTGCCACAAACACCCCGCGGGGGGACTATGGCTACACCTTC.

The chain couples TRBV4-2 to TRBJ1-4, with D unclear. Per germline, CDR1 LGHNA and CDR2 YNFKEQ. Trimming removed 0 bases at V and 0 bases at J, with 11 bases between. The CDR3 contains 17 residues. CDR3: CASSQDIARATNEKLFF. Written as DNA, the CDR3 is TGTGCCAGCAGCCAAGATATCGCGAGAGCAACTAATGAAAAACTGTTTTTT.

This clone showed up just a few times. V and J are TRBV18 and TRBJ1-2; 9 bases are shared with TRBD1. From germline, CDR1 is KGHSH and CDR2 LQKENI. The CDR3 extends over 15 amino acids. The J segment lost 5 bases and the V segment lost 5 bases, leaving 9 bases of the junction unmatched. CDR3 DNA: TGTGCCAGCTCAAACCGGGACAGGGAAGGGTATGGCTACACCTTC. It specifies CASSNRDREGYGYTF.

The chain carries TRBV6-5 and TRBJ1-1; maybe TRBD1 (5 bases). Trimming pared 2 bases from V and 5 bases from J, leaving 15 bases between. Germline values: CDR1 MNHEY, CDR2 SVGAGI. The CDR3 loop spans 15 amino acids. This CDR3 is CASSYGTERATEAFF. The CDR3 region has the DNA TGTGCCAGCAGTTACGGGACGGAGCGGGCTACTGAAGCTTTCTTT.

This clone has more than one count but fewer than ten. The V and J genes are TRBV5-1 and TRBJ2-5; D perhaps matches TRBD2 (6 bases). Germline V CDR1 and CDR2: SGHRS, YFSETQ. There are 20 residues in the CDR3. V lost 1 base and J lost 7, with 32 bases in between. The CDR3 coding sequence is TGCGCCAGCAGCTTGTTCGGGGGAGCGGGCGGGACTGTCGGCGTAGGGACCCAGTACTTC. As protein: CASSLFGGAGGTVGVGTQYF.

This sequence joins TRBV28 and TRBJ2-1, with 8 positions matching TRBD1. Germline lookup yields CDR1 MDHEN and CDR2 SYDVKM. The V gene end was trimmed by 9 bases and the J gene end by 16 bases; junction bases not matched to a gene: 11. The CDR3 is 11 amino acids. As DNA, the CDR3 is TGTGCCAGTGGAGGCAGGACAGGGTTATTCTTC. Translation gives CASGGRTGLFF.

J is TRBJ1-1 and V is TRBV5-5; TRBD1 agrees at 8 bases. Germline V CDR1 and CDR2: SGHKS, YYEKEE (reference sequence). This CDR3 has 16 amino acids. V lost 2 bases to trimming and J lost 0 bases; unmatched junction nucleotides: 6. The DNA of the CDR3 is TGTGCCAGCAGCTTCCCCAGGGGGCAATTGAACACTGAAGCTTTCTTT. Amino acids: CASSFPRGQLNTEAFF.

This rearrangement joins TRBV29-1 to TRBJ2-2; 12 positions agree with TRBD1. J gave up 7 bases and V 7 bases, and 4 bases lay outside the gene matches. The length of the CDR3 is 13 residues. Germline CDR1 is SQVTM and CDR2 is ANQGSEA. CDR3 bases: TGCAGCGGCGGGGACAGGGGGCTCGGGGAGCTGTTTTTT. Translation: CSGGDRGLGELFF.

The chain joins TRBV27 to TRBJ1-5; 8 bases agree with TRBD1. V trimming: 0 bases; J trimming: 6 bases; junction bases outside the gene matches: 7. The length of the CDR3 is 16 residues. CDR1 is MNHEY, CDR2 SMNVEV, per germline (reference sequence). The chain's CDR3 is CASSLSGRGLTQPQHF. In DNA form, the CDR3 reads TGTGCCAGCAGTTTATCGGGCAGGGGGCTTACTCAGCCCCAGCATTTT.

V and J are TRBV4-2 and TRBJ1-2; no definite D call. V was pared by 5 bases and J by 4 bases, with 14 bases between. The germline gives CDR1 LGHNA, CDR2 YNFKEQ. This CDR3 is built from 14 residues. The CDR3 nucleotides are TGTGCCAGCAGCTTAATAGGTAGCTCCTATGGCTACACCTTC. Protein: CASSLIGSSYGYTF.

This clone was seen a handful of times. This chain links TRBV11-3 with TRBJ2-3; D may be TRBD2 (7 bases). The CDR3 sequence is 16 residues long. V lost 4 bases, J lost 4 bases, and 18 bases lay in between. Germline CDR1 and CDR2: SGHNT and YENEEA. The CDR3 DNA reads as TGTGCCAGCAGCTCGGGAGCGGGAAAGGGGGCAGATACGCAGTATTTT. Translated, it gives CASSSGAGKGADTQYF.

Concerning this clone: Other DNA sequences from this sample encode an identical CDR3 as well. J is TRBJ1-6 and V is TRBV2, with D unclear. CDR1 and CDR2 from the germline V gene are SNHLY and FYNNEI. The CDR3 extends over 14 amino acids. The V end was cut by 6 bases, the J end by 7 bases, with 13 bases between. The CDR3 region is CASRPEVLNSPLHF. The CDR3 region has the DNA TGTGCCAGCAGACCAGAGGTCCTGAATTCACCCCTCCACTTT. The full variable domain, in which reference TRBV2 and TRBJ1-6 provide the parts outside the CDR3, is EPEVTQTPSHQVTQMGQEVILRCVPISNHLYFYWYRQILGQKVEFLVSFYNNEISEKSEIFDDQFSVERPDGSNFTLKIRSTKLEDSAMYFCASRPEVLNSPLHFGNGTRLTVT.

The chain recombines TRBV9 with TRBJ2-3; 11 bases are a match to TRBD2. In germline, CDR1 is SGDLS, CDR2 YYNGEE. The CDR3 extends over 15 amino acids. Unmatched junction bases numbered 3, after V lost 4 bases and J lost 2 bases. The chain's CDR3 is CASSLLAGVTDTQYF. DNA for the CDR3: TGTGCCAGCAGCTTACTAGCGGGAGTCACAGATACGCAGTATTTT.

The V call is TRBV7-2, the J call TRBJ1-1; D remains ambiguous. Germline CDR1 and CDR2: SGHTA and FQGNSA. The germline V and J ends were trimmed by 4 bases and 1 base, with 7 bases remaining between them. This CDR3 is 13 amino acids long. The CDR3, as DNA: TGTGCCAGCAGCTCTCCACAGAACACTGAAGCTTTCTTT. Encoded protein: CASSSPQNTEAFF.

V gene TRBV5-4 combines with J gene TRBJ1-3; TRBD1 is a possible D gene (6 bases). Germline CDR1 and CDR2: SGHNT and YYREEE (reference sequence). The ends were cut back, 0 bases at V and 0 bases at J, with 16 bases in the middle. There are 18 residues in the CDR3. This CDR3 is CASSLDQGIGRSGNTIYF. CDR3 nucleotide sequence: TGTGCCAGCAGCTTGGATCAGGGGATAGGTCGCTCTGGAAACACCATATATTTT.

The genes are TRBV4-1 and TRBJ2-1, with D unclear. CDR1 is MGHRA and CDR2 is YSYEKL in the germline V gene. The V end lost 4 bases, the J end lost 4 bases, and 14 bases lay between the germline ends. There are 15 residues in the CDR3. The CDR3 DNA sequence: TGCGCCAGCAGCCTACGATCGTCTGAGTACAATGAGCAGTTCTTC. It codes for CASSLRSSEYNEQFF.

The chain is built from TRBV7-3 and TRBJ2-1, with a tentative D call TRBD1 (6 bases). CDR3 length: 16 residues. Trimming stripped 4 bases from V and 3 bases from J, with 16 bases between. Germline values: CDR1 SGHTA, CDR2 FQGTGA. The CDR3 is CASSSRGSSDYNEQFF. For the CDR3, the DNA is TGTGCCAGCAGCTCTAGGGGGTCTAGTGACTACAATGAGCAGTTCTTC.